These 25 T cell receptor beta chains originate from one sample sequenced in a study of T cell responses to AZD1222 COVID-19 vaccine. The protocol was immunoSEQ multiplex PCR, while the TCRdb copy is restricted to in-frame clones and leaves out a portion. The sample includes over 65,000 clones, just over 90% of them seen just once. Here the sequenced sample was peripheral blood, taken on day 0 of MenACWY control vaccination. Receptors originate from an adult in good health.

The CDR3 spells CATSKDAGGHADTQYF. Written as DNA, the CDR3 is TGTGCCACCAGCAAGGACGCGGGGGGGCACGCAGATACGCAGTATTTT. The V gene is TRBV15, the J gene TRBJ2-3, with TRBD2 identical over 9 bases. Trimming cost V 4 bases and J 4 bases; bases outside gene matches: 9. This CDR3 is 16 amino acids long. The germline gives CDR1 LNHNV, CDR2 YYDKDF (reference sequence).

The rearrangement links TRBV25-1 to TRBJ1-2; perhaps TRBD1 as D (5 bases). Germline lookup yields CDR1 MGHDK and CDR2 SYGVNS. Trimming stripped 2 bases from V and 8 bases from J, with 12 bases between. The CDR3 contains 13 residues. The CDR3 nucleotides are TGTGCCAGCAGTGAACCCCGGGAGGGGGGCTACACCTTC. This codes for CASSEPREGGYTF.

The chain couples TRBV5-4 to TRBJ2-7; 12 bases match TRBD2. The CDR3 sequence is 15 residues long. V was pared by 4 bases and J by 2 bases, with 4 bases of the junction left unmatched. Germline V gene data show CDR1 as SGHNT and CDR2 as YYREEE (reference sequence). The CDR3 protein is CASSEGLAGAYEQYF. The DNA for the CDR3 is TGTGCCAGCAGCGAGGGACTAGCGGGTGCCTACGAGCAGTACTTC.

V is TRBV19 and J is TRBJ1-5; 9 nucleotides align to TRBD1. The CDR3 extends over 14 amino acids. Germline V gives CDR1 LNHDA, CDR2 SQIVND (reference sequence). The V and J ends lost 4 bases and 5 bases, in that order; junction bases with no gene match: 3. The CDR3 DNA reads as TGTGCCAGTAGTACCGGGGACAGGGATCAGCCCCAGCATTTT. Amino acid sequence: CASSTGDRDQPQHF.

The chain joins TRBV5-1 to TRBJ2-7, with 8 nucleotides matching TRBD1. This CDR3 comprises 14 residues. Germline loops: CDR1 SGHRS, CDR2 YFSETQ. J gave up 7 bases and V 4 bases, and 10 bases lay outside the gene matches. The CDR3: CASSIRTGLGEQYF. The CDR3 DNA is TGCGCCAGCAGCATTAGGACAGGGTTAGGGGAGCAGTACTTC.

The chain recombines TRBV19 with TRBJ1-5, with D uncertain. The CDR3 spans 15 residues. V lost 0 bases and J lost 0, with 6 bases in between. The germline V gene has CDR1 LNHDA and CDR2 SQIVND (reference sequence). CDR3: CASSIDADSNQPQHF. CDR3 bases: TGTGCCAGTAGTATAGATGCGGATAGCAATCAGCCCCAGCATTTT.

The V and J genes are TRBV9 and TRBJ2-7, with TRBD1 as a possible D gene (6 bases). CDR3 length: 13 amino acids. V lost 4 bases and J 2 bases, leaving 10 bases between the germline ends. Germline CDR1 reads SGDLS; CDR2 reads YYNGEE. The CDR3 is CASSRDTAYEQYF. The CDR3 DNA reads TGTGCCAGCAGCCGGGACACTGCCTACGAGCAGTACTTC. The entire variable domain, with the rest obtained from reference TRBV9 and TRBJ2-7, is as follows: DSGVTQTPKHLITATGQRVTLRCSPRSGDLSVYWYQQSLDQGLQFLIQYYNGEERAKGNILERFSAQQFPDLHSELNLSSLELGDSALYFCASSRDTAYEQYFGPGTRLTVT.

The chain carries TRBV24-1 and TRBJ2-3; D perhaps matches TRBD1 (6 bases). Between the trimmed V and J ends, which lost 4 bases and 4 bases, there was a span of 11 bases. Per the germline V gene, CDR1 is KGHDR and CDR2 is SFDVKD. CDR3 size: 14 residues. CDR3 sequence: CATSEQGISDTQYF. Here the CDR3 DNA reads TGTGCCACCAGTGAACAGGGCATCTCAGATACGCAGTATTTT.

The rearrangement joins TRBV14 to TRBJ2-2; 9 bases fit TRBD2. Trimming cost V 5 bases and J 6 bases; bases outside gene matches: 16. This CDR3 region has 18 residues. Looked up from germline, CDR1 is SGHDN and CDR2 is FVKESK. CDR3 DNA: TGTGCCAGCAGCAAACTCCCGGGCGGGGGGGCCTTCCCCGGGGAGCTGTTTTTT. Its translation is CASSKLPGGGAFPGELFF.

The chain employs TRBV25-1 and TRBJ2-1; possibly TRBD2 for D (5 bases). Looked up from germline, CDR1 is MGHDK and CDR2 is SYGVNS. V gave up 5 bases and J gave up 5 bases, with 22 bases separating them. This CDR3 has 17 residues. The DNA for the CDR3 is TGTGCCAGCAGTTCCCCAAACCACGGGAACTTAAACAATGAGCAGTTCTTC. As protein: CASSSPNHGNLNNEQFF.

The CDR3 protein is CASTNLAAVGVGYTF. CDR3 bases: TGTGCCAGTACAAATTTAGCAGCTGTGGGGGTTGGCTACACCTTC. The chain has TRBV19 and TRBJ1-2; the D gene is possibly TRBD1 (5 bases). This CDR3 is built from 15 residues. The ends were cut back, 7 bases at V and 7 bases at J, with 22 bases in the middle. CDR1 and CDR2 (germline): LNHDA, SQIVND (reference sequence). The variable domain in full, completed from reference TRBV19 and TRBJ1-2, reads DGGITQSPKYLFRKEGQNVTLSCEQNLNHDAMYWYRQDPGQGLRLIYYSQIVNDFQKGDIAEGYSVSREKKESFPLTVTSAQKNPTAFYLCASTNLAAVGVGYTFGSGTRLTVV.

The chain has TRBV6-1 and TRBJ1-1; D ambiguous. Germline lookup yields CDR1 MNHNS and CDR2 SASEGT. Trimming stripped 2 bases from V and 8 bases from J, with 15 bases between. The CDR3 is 14 amino acids. The CDR3 here is CASSERVGHSEAFF. DNA for the CDR3: TGTGCCAGCAGTGAACGCGTAGGTCACTCGGAAGCTTTCTTT.

The V gene is TRBV5-1, the J gene TRBJ1-4; D uncertain. V gave up 4 bases and J gave up 8 bases, with 15 bases separating them. This CDR3 is built from 14 residues. Germline CDR1 reads SGHRS; CDR2 reads YFSETQ. CDR3 protein: CASSPEGLEEKLFF. The CDR3, as DNA: TGCGCCAGCAGCCCAGAGGGATTAGAGGAAAAACTGTTTTTT. The complete variable domain, with remaining parts taken from reference TRBV5-1 and TRBJ1-4, reads KAGVTQTPRYLIKTRGQQVTLSCSPISGHRSVSWYQQTPGQGLQFLFEYFSETQRNKGNFPGRFSGRQFSNSRSEMNVSTLELGDSALYLCASSPEGLEEKLFFGSGTQLSVL.

The chain has TRBV7-6 and TRBJ1-6; 9 nucleotides agree with TRBD1. CDR1 and CDR2 (germline): SGHVS, FNYEAQ. V lost 9 bases, J lost 6 bases, and 9 bases stayed unmatched. The CDR3 loop spans 15 amino acids. This CDR3 reads CARFGRGQGNSPLHF. The CDR3, as DNA: TGTGCCAGGTTCGGTCGGGGACAGGGTAATTCACCCCTCCACTTT.

This sequence joins TRBV6-1 and TRBJ1-5, with unresolved D. CDR3 length: 13 residues. Deletions cut 3 bases from V and 5 bases from J, with 8 bases between. Germline values: CDR1 MNHNS, CDR2 SASEGT. CDR3 loop: CASSDGFDQPQHF. The CDR3 nucleotides are TGTGCCAGCAGTGATGGATTTGATCAGCCCCAGCATTTT.

The chain joins TRBV2 to TRBJ2-5; D uncertain. The V and J ends lost 8 bases and 1 base respectively, with 14 bases between them. Germline CDR1 reads SNHLY; CDR2 reads FYNNEI. CDR3 length equals 14 residues. The CDR3 spells CASCARKPQETQYF. As DNA, the CDR3 is TGTGCCAGCTGTGCACGGAAGCCCCAAGAGACCCAGTACTTC.

The CDR3 here is CASSRKGGRVEEKLFF. For the CDR3, the DNA is TGCGCCAGCAGCCGAAAAGGCGGGCGGGTGGAAGAAAAACTGTTTTTT. The chain employs TRBV4-3 and TRBJ1-4; D not resolved. This CDR3 contains 16 residues. Germline CDR1 is LGHNA and CDR2 is YSLEER. V gave up 4 bases and J gave up 8 bases, with 20 bases separating them.

The rearrangement joins TRBV5-1 to TRBJ1-6, with TRBD1 matching over 9 bases. The CDR3 is 16 residues long. Germline V gene data show CDR1 as SGHRS and CDR2 as YFSETQ. The J segment lost 9 bases and the V segment lost 2 bases, leaving 9 bases of the junction unmatched. CDR3: CASSLTGGPEPSPLHF. Here the CDR3 DNA reads TGCGCCAGCAGCTTAACAGGGGGCCCCGAGCCTTCACCCCTCCACTTT.

The chain uses TRBV4-3 and TRBJ2-6; weak D call: TRBD2 (5 bases). V lost 8 bases and J lost 0, with 14 bases in between. The CDR3 length is 16 residues. Germline-derived CDR1 and CDR2 are LGHNA and YSLEER. The CDR3 nucleotides are TGCGCCAGCTGCGCGGACGGGGACTCTGGGGCCAACGTCCTGACTTTC. It encodes CASCADGDSGANVLTF.

V and J are TRBV19 and TRBJ1-5; 8 nucleotides align to TRBD1. Per the germline V gene, CDR1 is LNHDA and CDR2 is SQIVND (reference sequence). The V and J ends lost 5 bases and 1 base, in that order; junction bases with no gene match: 7. The CDR3 loop spans 16 amino acids. The CDR3 DNA sequence: TGTGCCAGTAGTCCCAGCTGGACAGGGAGCAATCAGCCCCAGCATTTT. Its translation: CASSPSWTGSNQPQHF.

The chain links TRBV11-2 to TRBJ1-6; D is unclear. The CDR3 has 11 amino acids. Per germline, CDR1 SGHAT and CDR2 FQNNGV. V shed 5 bases and J shed 8 bases, with 4 bases lying between them. The DNA of the CDR3 is TGTGCCAGCAGCAAAGATTCACCCCTCCACTTT. It encodes CASSKDSPLHF.

The J gene is TRBJ2-7, the V gene TRBV2; TRBD1 aligns across 11 bases. With 2 bases clipped from V and 2 bases from J, the junction kept 5 bases outside the gene matches. Germline lookup yields CDR1 SNHLY and CDR2 FYNNEI. This CDR3 contains 16 residues. CDR3 sequence (DNA): TGTGCCAGCAGTGAAACAGGGACAGGGGGGGCCTACGAGCAGTACTTC. This codes for CASSETGTGGAYEQYF.

This clone was seen more than once but under ten times. The rearrangement links TRBV7-9 to TRBJ1-4; D possibly corresponds to TRBD1 (6 bases). Germline loops: CDR1 SEHNR, CDR2 FQNEAQ (reference sequence). V was trimmed by 1 base and J by 8 bases, leaving 14 bases between them. There are 15 residues in the CDR3. CDR3 bases: TGTGCCAGCAGCTTAGTGAGGGACAAACAGGAAAAACTGTTTTTT. It yields the protein CASSLVRDKQEKLFF.

The V call is TRBV21-1, the J call TRBJ2-2; TRBD1 was called by the table and not checked on the DNA. TRBV21-1 has pseudogene status. The CDR3 has 14 amino acids. The CDR3 is CASITGTGVRELFF. CDR3 coding DNA: TGTGCCAGCATTACCGGGACAGGGGTGCGGGAGCTGTTTTTT.

The count of this clone is one. J is TRBJ2-5 and V is TRBV18; 12 nucleotides agree with TRBD2. The CDR3 covers 17 residues. V shed 3 bases and J 2 bases; nucleotides not matched to a gene: 7. CDR1 and CDR2 from the germline V gene are KGHSH and LQKENI. In nucleotides, the CDR3 is TGTGCCAGCTCACCCTCCATGACTAGCGGGGGACAAGAGACCCAGTACTTC. Translating it yields CASSPSMTSGGQETQYF.